This T cell receptor beta chain was sequenced in a study of cytomegalovirus exposure and HLA in healthy donors (dated by TCRdb to the late 2010s). In the study overall: In an earlier analysis of 450 to 750 of the donors, approximately 260 Gb of sequence data and 117 million unique TCR beta sequences from roughly 190 million T cells were reported. An early release that covered roughly 600 HLA-typed donors contained around 300 gigabases of sequencing data and approximately 85 million unique TCR sequences. Of the roughly 400 genotyped donors, 65% to 90% fell in the genetic ancestry cluster associated with self-reported Caucasian donors. The study aimed to test whether cataloging public T cell receptors could reveal signatures of past pathogen exposure. The T cell repertoires of under 700 subjects were profiled by immunosequencing and related to cytomegalovirus serostatus. Besides the first cohort of about 730 subjects, a separate validation cohort made up of 120 different subjects was used. The study combined high-throughput TCR immunosequencing, statistical association of individual TCRs with disease status, and machine learning to predict cytomegalovirus infection status. In a later analysis, previously published TCR beta repertoires from 550 to 750 donors were re-analyzed and high-resolution HLA genotyping was added so that TCR occurrence patterns could be studied. The later analysis used no new phenotypic data to find candidate immune exposures, relying instead on TCR beta sequences and their occurrence across donors. In an earlier analysis of 550 to 700 of the donors, high-throughput TCR beta sequencing was used to judge whether each TCR beta V gene segment behaved as functional or pseudogenic. Donor age, sex, ethnicity and CMV serostatus were compiled together with the repertoire data. A later genetic analysis used genome-wide SNP genotypes for about three fifths of the 666 donors, treating that subset as a discovery cohort. All discovery cohort repertoires had been generated using a single sequencing platform. HLA typing covered class I and class II loci at four-digit resolution. The number of donors typed differed by locus, with roughly 620-640 for A, B, C, DRB1 and DQB1, around 520 for DQA1, 606 for DPA1, and some 440 for DPB1. Roughly 5 DR-DQ haplotypes were handled as single units for association and clustering because linkage in the cohort was strong. Across around 400 genotyped donors of the cohort, an average of roughly 230,000 unique TCR beta nucleotide sequences per donor were sequenced, and 15% to 20% of those sequences were non-productive. What the work shows at the level of the full study, not this receptor alone: In a later analysis, most CMV-associated TCR beta chains were found to appear HLA-restricted, with HLA associations seemingly driven largely by CMV exposure. In a later genetic analysis, a missense DCLRE1C variant was associated with V-gene and J-gene trimming of TCR beta chains, and the association was replicated in an independent cohort. Because counts were too low, approximately 18 rarely observed V segments, including chromosome 9 orphons, were excluded from the earlier analysis of roughly 580 of the donors. When HLA alleles, especially DR and DQ, strongly co-occurred, TCR associations were difficult to assign to individual alleles. Several of the top co-occurrence clusters appeared to be linked to parvovirus B19, influenza, CMV and Epstein-Barr virus, according to a later analysis. In a later analysis, TCR association rates were found to vary across HLA loci, with the most associated TCRs seen for DRB1 alleles and the fewest for HLA-C alleles. A total of roughly 160 TCR beta chains were listed by the study as associated with cytomegalovirus. A later analysis associated about 18,000 TCR beta sequences with specific HLA alleles at a false discovery rate of 0.05. The cohort was sequenced for TCR beta chains only, and without alpha or paired-chain data the features that could be detected were limited. For the cohort, immune exposure information was limited to CMV serostatus. While some public TCRs were present in many individuals, most TCR sequences turned up only very rarely across donors. Some IMGT-functional V segments, including TRBV6-2 and TRBV6-3, could not be told apart with the 87-base-pair reads, so those segments were excluded. Correlated functional status among segregating V segments might reflect linkage disequilibrium, but an unknown experimental factor could not be ruled out. Cytomegalovirus status was reported to be diagnosed by the classifier with high specificity and sensitivity in both the original and validation cohorts. Because HLA typing was missing for some donors at each locus, association tests included only the typed subset. The sequencing pipeline was judged likely to have produced a cluster of highly shared sequence variants as a technical artifact. According to the authors, the approach could potentially be generalized to other disease states and immunological phenotypes. Broadly in line with IMGT annotations, most TCR beta V segments showed up in productive rearrangements about 87% or about 30% of the time in an earlier analysis of approximately 600 of the donors. A few of the identified cytomegalovirus-associated TCR beta chains were confirmed in vitro to be specific for cytomegalovirus antigens. A further reported finding was that TCR beta sequences accurately predicted the HLA-A and HLA-B alleles for most subjects in the first cohort. Presence/absence analyses assumed roughly uniform sequencing depth across donors, an assumption that may not hold. A later analysis found that HLA-associated TCR beta chains were more clonally expanded and had lower generation probabilities than equally common non-associated chains. A later genetic analysis reported fewer N-insertions in productive TCRs among donors in an Asian-associated ancestry cluster than the roughly 620-donor mean.

Concerning this clone: The clone's antigen remains unknown. The sample holds no much larger clone one base away, and base qualities are not on file.

CDR1 and CDR2 are drawn from the germline V gene: SGHTA, FQGTGA. V loses 4 bases at its end and J loses 5 bases; junction bases beyond the gene matches: 9. The CDR3 numbers 15 residues from cysteine through phenylalanine. Just CDR3 DNA is preserved here, 45 bases in frame from base 1. The cohort was made up of roughly 670 healthy bone marrow donors. At the time of sampling, every cohort member was nominally healthy, though immune exposures that went unrecorded were likely present. The donor tested CMV seropositive, placing the donor among the approximately 290 seropositive members of the cohort. A peripheral blood sample was provided by each donor, and peripheral blood mononuclear cells were used for TCR beta sequencing. The Qiagen DNeasy Blood Extraction Kit was used to extract genomic DNA from the blood cell samples. The library was made by the immunoSEQ multiplex PCR assay. The multiplex PCR relied on a mix of 60 forward primers for TCR Vbeta segments and 13 reverse primers for TCR Jbeta segments. The CDR3 region of rearranged TCR beta genes was amplified from genomic DNA with a multiplex PCR assay. The Illumina HiSeq System was used to sequence the amplified TCR beta libraries as 87-base-pair reads. The authors' pipeline ran thus. A later analysis tallied approximately 87 million unique TCR beta chains across the 666 repertoires, and around 9.9 million of those chains were shared by two or more donors. To remove PCR and sequencing errors, raw reads were error-corrected and collapsed into unique sequences using a nearest-neighbor algorithm that merged closely related sequences. Alignment of CDR3 sequences to IMGT reference sequences was used to assign V, D and J gene segments. For a sequence to be retained, a match of at least six nucleotides was required to both a V gene segment and a J gene segment. A rearrangement was called productive if the CDR3 had no stop codons and remained in frame with V and J, and every other rearrangement was called non-productive. Following IMGT convention, CDR3 was defined as the stretch from the second conserved V-encoded cysteine up to the conserved J-encoded phenylalanine. The earlier analysis of a few hundred of the donors excluded sequences that lacked an unambiguous match to a single V gene segment. In an earlier analysis of 587 of the donors, V segments were called functional above 56.7% productive rearrangements and were called segregating when the between-donor standard deviation exceeded 5%. To diagnose cytomegalovirus status from the catalog of TCR beta chain sequences, a statistical classification framework was built. In a later analysis, V and J genes were assigned by comparing TCR nucleotide sequences against IMGT/GENE-DB human TR gene sequences. Using the TCRdist pipeline, a later analysis assigned CDR3 sequences along with most-parsimonious VDJ recombination scenarios. In a later analysis, every TCR beta chain was defined by the combination of its CDR3 amino acid sequence and its V-gene family, and reads without a unique V-gene family were dropped. A later analysis removed 450 to 600 highly shared, low-generation-probability nucleotide sequences to deal with suspected cross-contamination and a sequencing artifact. For each public chain, a later analysis derived a clonal expansion index from normalized ranks of inferred template counts within each repertoire. Generation probabilities in a later analysis came from a VDJ recombination model fitted to out-of-frame rearrangements, and those results were checked against IGoR. A later analysis scored TCR-TCR, TCR-HLA and TCR-CMV co-occurrence with hypergeometric tests, applying a repertoire-size bias correction to TCR pairs. A later analysis estimated false discovery rates by permuting HLA or CMV assignments 20 times. In a later analysis, co-occurring TCRs were grouped using DBSCAN, with TCRdist sequence similarity added in when clustering inside HLA-allele-positive subsets. Repertoires with fewer than 30,000 or more than 120,000 public chains were left out of co-occurrence clustering, as were roughly five repertoires with anomalous nucleotide sharing. Held by TCRdb, this immuneACCESS table contains in-frame sequences only and omits some clones. Under half of the omission traces to an unresolved V gene where checked; the cause of the rest is unknown. V, J and clone size are taken as reported in that table, and D and trimming were inferred from the DNA itself. The sample table shows about 97,000 clones, and 79% are seen once. The ten largest clonotypes hold 3% to 4% of the sample.

Sequencing input: PBMCs. Recombination connected TRBV7-3 to TRBJ2-7, with 9 bases in between that match TRBD1. The sequence came from a male donor in good health and CMV-seropositive. In nucleotide form, the sequence is TGTGCCAGCAGCTCCCCCGGGACAGGGAGGGACGAGCAGTACTTC. This codes for CASSSPGTGRDEQYF.